One sample yielded the 7 T cell receptor beta chains listed below, sequenced in a study of T cells after yellow fever vaccination. TCRdb independently ran MiXCR on the 5' RACE reads; one entry per CDR3 protein. The sample has about 580,000 distinct CDR3 sequences, roughly a sixth seen once. Sequences were derived from PBMCs, sampled 4 to 6 days after the first yellow fever vaccination. These receptors were taken from a man younger than 30 who received the YFV17D yellow fever vaccine.

This rearrangement joins TRBV5-1 to TRBJ1-2; D may be TRBD1 (5 bases). Trimming removed 8 bases from V and 8 bases from J, with 10 bases in between. This CDR3 is built from 10 residues. Germline-derived CDR1 and CDR2 are SGHRS and YFSETQ. The CDR3 loop is CARQAQGYTF. The CDR3 DNA sequence: TGCGCCAGACAGGCCCAGGGCTACACCTTC.

V and J are TRBV3-1 and TRBJ2-7; weak D call: TRBD1 (6 bases). CDR3 length: 14 amino acids. With 6 bases removed from V and 6 bases from J, the gap between germline ends came to 18 bases. Germline V lookup: CDR1 LGHDT, CDR2 YNNKEL (reference sequence). The CDR3 DNA follows: TGTGCCAGCAGTTCAGGCCCGGGACACTCCGAGCAGTACGTC. This sequence encodes CASSSGPGHSEQYV.

The gene calls are TRBV7-9 and TRBJ1-1; D remains ambiguous. Germline CDR1 and CDR2: SEHNR and FQNEAQ (reference sequence). CDR3 length equals 15 residues. V lost 1 base and J lost 5, with 14 bases in between. The CDR3, as DNA: TGTGCCAGCAGCTTAGTTTGGGAAGTGAGGACTGAAGCTTTCTTT. Protein: CASSLVWEVRTEAFF.

CDR3 in amino acids: CAISTPAGDEQFF. CDR3 bases: TGTGCCATCAGTACCCCGGCAGGGGATGAGCAGTTCTTC. J is TRBJ2-1 and V is TRBV10-3, with D tentatively TRBD1 (6 bases). The CDR3 covers 13 residues. Trimming shortened V by 5 bases and J by 8 bases, and 13 bases separated the two germline ends. Germline CDR1 and CDR2: ENHRY and SYGVKD.

The sample holds a few counts of this clonotype. The chain is built from TRBV11-2 and TRBJ2-5; D possibly corresponds to TRBD1 (7 bases). CDR3 length: 15 residues. The ends were cut back, 5 bases at V and 4 bases at J, with 17 bases in the middle. Germline CDR1 is SGHAT and CDR2 is FQNNGV. Here the CDR3 reads CASSPWTTGVETQYF. CDR3 in DNA: TGTGCCAGCAGCCCTTGGACTACAGGGGTAGAGACCCAGTACTTC.

This sequence joins TRBV7-2 and TRBJ1-1; D unclear. This CDR3 has 14 residues. V lost 4 bases and J 1 base, leaving 10 bases between the germline ends. Per the germline V gene, CDR1 is SGHTA and CDR2 is FQGNSA. Here the CDR3 DNA reads TGTGCCAGCAGCTGGGTGCTAGGGAACACTGAAGCTTTCTTT. Its protein is CASSWVLGNTEAFF. The full variable domain, with the rest looked up from reference TRBV7-2 and TRBJ1-1, is GAGVSQSPSNKVTEKGKDVELRCDPISGHTALYWYRQSLGQGLEFLIYFQGNSAPDKSGLPSDRFSAERTGGSVSTLTIQRTQQEDSAVYLCASSWVLGNTEAFFGQGTRLTVV.

Only a few counts were recorded for this clonotype. The J gene is TRBJ1-1, the V gene TRBV6-2 or TRBV6-3; maybe TRBD1 (5 bases). CDR3 length: 14 amino acids. Trimming removed 2 bases from V and 4 bases from J, with 11 bases in between. The V gene's germline CDR1 is MNHEY and CDR2 SVGEGT. DNA for the CDR3: TGTGCCAGCAGTTACGTCCAGGGATTCACTGAAGCTTTCTTT. It codes for CASSYVQGFTEAFF.